This T cell receptor (beta chain) is drawn from a study of T cells after posttransplantation cyclophosphamide. Notes on the study in general: Later blood repertoires were often dominated by clones from the donor CD8+ memory compartment. Blood and skin or GI T cell repertoires showed limited TRB overlap. After PTCy, TRB diversity resembled that of CNI/methotrexate controls.

The V and J ends lost 0 bases and 5 bases respectively, with 7 bases between them. Germline V gene lookup returns CDR1 LGHNA and CDR2 YSLEER. The length of the CDR3 is 13 residues. This clone was recorded many times. The antigen is undetermined. A marrow graft followed busulfan-fludarabine conditioning, with cyclophosphamide on days +3 and +4. Here immunoSEQ multiplex PCR was the method, and the copy in TCRdb shows in-frame clones only, minus some. Listed for the sample are around 24,000 clones, none seen a single time. This chain uses TRBV4-3 with TRBJ1-1; the D is unclear. The sample here was PBMCs, taken after allogeneic stem cell transplant with posttransplant cyclophosphamide. The clonotype was recovered from a male patient in his late teens or twenties who received an allogeneic stem cell transplant from a related donor, was CMV-positive, and had no GVHD. Part of the T cell pool may stem from the graft donor. Here the CDR3 reads CASSQETPTEAFF. The CDR3 bases are TGCGCCAGCAGCCAAGAAACACCGACTGAAGCTTTCTTT.